The 25 T cell receptor beta chains given below trace back to one sample, sequenced in a study of T cell changes during pregnancy in multiple sclerosis. TCRdb's table, derived via immunoSEQ multiplex PCR, lists solely in-frame clones and lacks some. Found here are 35,000 to 45,000 clones, roughly nine tenths of them singletons; the top ten hold more than 7%. Sequencing was performed on CD8+ T cells from peripheral blood mononuclear cells, taken before pregnancy. These receptors were taken from a female donor with multiple sclerosis, enrolled in a pregnancy study.

The V and J genes are TRBV4-3 and TRBJ1-3; possibly TRBD1 for D (5 bases). Trimming pared 1 base from V and 0 bases from J, leaving 7 bases between. CDR1 is LGHNA and CDR2 is YSLEER in the germline V gene. The CDR3 extends over 15 amino acids. This CDR3 reads CASSQGGGSGNTIYF. The CDR3 bases are TGCGCCAGCAGCCAAGGGGGGGGCTCTGGAAACACCATATATTTT.

V is TRBV5-1 and J is TRBJ2-1; D gene ambiguous. V lost 2 bases and J lost 7, with 13 bases in between. The CDR3 is 14 amino acids. Per the germline V gene, CDR1 is SGHRS and CDR2 is YFSETQ. Written as DNA, the CDR3 is TGCGCCAGCAGCTTACACGATCTCAAGAATGAGCAGTTCTTC. It is translated as CASSLHDLKNEQFF.

Written as DNA, the CDR3 is TGTGCCAGCAGCTCCTCAGCGGGAGCTAACAATGAGCAGTTCTTC. Its translation is CASSSSAGANNEQFF. The genes are TRBV7-9 and TRBJ2-1; 8 bases match TRBD2. Germline lookup yields CDR1 SEHNR and CDR2 FQNEAQ (reference sequence). CDR3 size: 15 residues. Germline trimming cut 4 bases from V and 5 bases from J; bases unmatched to any gene: 7.

This clone was seen repeatedly, ten times or more. The junction departs from the called germline gene at one end, perhaps through a read error. The rearrangement uses TRBV19 and TRBJ2-2, with D possibly TRBD2 on 5 matching bases. The CDR3 runs 13 residues. Germline V CDR1 and CDR2: LNHDA, SQIVND (reference sequence). The CDR3 here is CASSIGGHRGAVF. The DNA of the CDR3 is TGTGCCAGTAGTATAGGAGGGCACCGGGGAGCTGTTTTT. The complete variable domain, with remaining parts taken from reference TRBV19 and TRBJ2-2, reads DGGITQSPKYLFRKEGQNVTLSCEQNLNHDAMYWYRQDPGQGLRLIYYSQIVNDFQKGDIAEGYSVSREKKESFPLTVTSAQKNPTAFYLCASSIGGHRGAVFGEGSRLTVL.

The chain employs TRBV7-2 and TRBJ2-5; 7 nucleotides line up with TRBD2. The CDR3 loop spans 16 amino acids. After removal of 1 base from V and 3 bases from J, the junction contained 8 bases not matched to a gene. Germline V gene lookup returns CDR1 SGHTA and CDR2 FQGNSA. Here the CDR3 DNA reads TGTGCCAGCAGCTTAGTACCTGGTCTAGCGGAAGAGACCCAGTACTTC. Encoded protein: CASSLVPGLAEETQYF.

V usage is TRBV7-9 and J usage is TRBJ2-7; 7 bases line up with TRBD2. Germline V gene data show CDR1 as SEHNR and CDR2 as FQNEAQ (reference sequence). There are 12 residues in the CDR3. The ends lost 1 base at V and 6 bases at J; junction bases unmatched: 0. CDR3 sequence (DNA): TGTGCCAGCAGCTTAGGGGGGGGCGAGCAGTACTTC. Its translation: CASSLGGGEQYF. Full variable domain (missing parts from reference TRBV7-9 and TRBJ2-7): DTGVSQNPRHKITKRGQNVTFRCDPISEHNRLYWYRQTLGQGPEFLTYFQNEAQLEKSRLLSDRFSAERPKGSFSTLEIQRTEQGDSAMYLCASSLGGGEQYFGPGTRLTVT.

This clone was found once. The V call is TRBV4-2, the J call TRBJ1-6; D is possibly TRBD1 (6 bases). V was clipped by 5 bases and J by 4 bases, with 9 bases between them. This CDR3 region has 14 residues. Germline V gene lookup returns CDR1 LGHNA and CDR2 YNFKEQ. This CDR3 is CASSSRGYNSPLHF. DNA of the CDR3: TGTGCCAGCAGCTCCAGGGGATATAATTCACCCCTCCACTTT.

J is TRBJ1-5 and V is TRBV7-8, with no clear D. Per germline, CDR1 SGHVS and CDR2 FQNEAQ. V gave up 5 bases and J gave up 7 bases, with 12 bases separating them. The CDR3 spans 13 residues. CDR3 residues: CASSRGEVQPQHF. The CDR3 bases are TGTGCCAGCAGCAGAGGTGAGGTCCAGCCCCAGCATTTT. The full variable domain, completed using reference TRBV7-8 and TRBJ1-5, is GAGVSQSPRYKVAKRGQDVALRCDPISGHVSLFWYQQALGQGPEFLTYFQNEAQLDKSGLPSDRFFAERPEGSVSTLKIQRTQQEDSAVYLCASSRGEVQPQHFGDGTRLSIL.

The gene calls are TRBV23-1 and TRBJ2-7; 13 bases map to TRBD2. TRBV23-1 is treated as an ORF (open reading frame) with a function not yet certain. After removal of 2 bases from V and 2 bases from J, the junction contained 21 bases not matched to a gene. The CDR3 covers 22 residues. For the CDR3, the DNA is TGCGCCAGCAGTCAACCCCTCTACAGGGTAGGGGGACTAGCGGGAATCCCCTACGAGCAGTACTTC. Its protein is CASSQPLYRVGGLAGIPYEQYF.

This clone is a singleton in its sample. The chain is built from TRBV10-2 and TRBJ2-6; D might be TRBD1 (5 bases). Germline CDR1 reads WSHSY; CDR2 reads SAAADI. This CDR3 spans 17 amino acids. Trimming pared 3 bases from V and 1 base from J, leaving 13 bases between. The chain's CDR3 is CASSDPGPDSGANVLTF. Written as DNA, the CDR3 is TGCGCCAGCAGTGATCCAGGGCCCGATTCTGGGGCCAACGTCCTGACTTTC.

The chain uses TRBV5-4 and TRBJ2-3; D is possibly TRBD1 (5 bases). Trimming left V 0 bases short and J 1 base short, with 6 bases between. CDR1 and CDR2 (germline): SGHNT, YYREEE (reference sequence). The length of the CDR3 is 14 residues. The CDR3 region is CASSLEGGTDTQYF. DNA of the CDR3: TGTGCCAGCAGCTTGGAAGGGGGCACAGATACGCAGTATTTT.

The rearrangement uses TRBV2 and TRBJ2-7; 11 nucleotides align to TRBD1. This CDR3 has 15 amino acids. Per germline, CDR1 SNHLY and CDR2 FYNNEI. Trimming took 8 bases from V and 3 from J; bases not matched to a gene: 9. CDR3 sequence: CASGGPGTGGYEQYF. The CDR3 DNA reads TGTGCCAGCGGGGGGCCCGGGACAGGGGGCTACGAGCAGTACTTC. Variable domain in full (rest from reference TRBV2 and TRBJ2-7): EPEVTQTPSHQVTQMGQEVILRCVPISNHLYFYWYRQILGQKVEFLVSFYNNEISEKSEIFDDQFSVERPDGSNFTLKIRSTKLEDSAMYFCASGGPGTGGYEQYFGPGTRLTVT.

A word on this clone: At one end the junction does not follow the germline gene, possibly because of a read error. This sequence joins TRBV6-1 and TRBJ1-1; TRBD1 matches 8 bases. CDR1 is MNHNS and CDR2 is SASEGT in the germline V gene. The CDR3 runs to 12 residues. Here the CDR3 DNA reads TGTGCCAGCGGTGACAGGGGCACTGAAGCTTTCTTT. Translated, it gives CASGDRGTEAFF.

V is TRBV27 and J is TRBJ1-1; D may be TRBD1 (5 bases). The CDR3 extends over 12 amino acids. Between the trimmed V and J ends, which lost 2 bases and 7 bases, there was a span of 8 bases. Germline CDR1 reads MNHEY; CDR2 reads SMNVEV (reference sequence). Here the CDR3 DNA reads TGTGCCAGCAGTTTAAGGGGTGGTGAAGCTTTCTTT. Amino acid sequence: CASSLRGGEAFF.

V usage is TRBV30 and J usage is TRBJ2-5, with 7 bases lining up with TRBD1. The CDR3 is 12 amino acids. Germline CDR1 reads GTSNPN; CDR2 reads SVGIG (reference sequence). V shed 8 bases and J 4 bases; nucleotides not matched to a gene: 7. CDR3 sequence: CARQTGLETQYF. In nucleotides, the CDR3 is TGTGCCCGCCAGACAGGGCTAGAGACCCAGTACTTC. Full variable domain (missing parts from reference TRBV30 and TRBJ2-5): SQTIHQWPATLVQPVGSPLSLECTVEGTSNPNLYWYRQAAGRGLQLLFYSVGIGQISSEVPQNLSASRPQDRQFILSSKKLLLSDSGFYLCARQTGLETQYFGPGTRLLVL.

The chain carries TRBV27 and TRBJ2-7; 9 nucleotides agree with TRBD1. The CDR3 loop spans 16 amino acids. Per germline, CDR1 MNHEY and CDR2 SMNVEV (reference sequence). The V segment lost 3 bases and the J segment 0 bases; nucleotides outside the gene matches: 6. The CDR3 region is CASSFSGTGNSYEQYF. The CDR3 DNA reads TGTGCCAGCAGTTTTTCGGGGACAGGGAACTCCTACGAGCAGTACTTC.

The chain has TRBV7-9 and TRBJ2-7, with D perhaps matching TRBD1 (5 bases). The CDR3 totals 15 residues. CDR1 is SEHNR and CDR2 is FQNEAQ in the germline V gene (reference sequence). Deletions cut 5 bases from V and 5 bases from J, with 19 bases between. The CDR3 region has the DNA TGTGCCAGCAGCGTCAGGGTCGGCTATCTGAACGAGCAGTACTTC. Amino acid sequence: CASSVRVGYLNEQYF.

On this clone itself: At one of its ends the junction is not consistent with the germline gene, which may arise from a read error. The rearrangement links TRBV7-7 to TRBJ2-7; a possible D gene is TRBD2 (6 bases). Germline V lookup: CDR1 SSHAT, CDR2 FNYEAQ (reference sequence). The CDR3 runs 13 residues. This CDR3 is CASSLGHGGEQYF. The CDR3 nucleotides are TGTGCTAGCAGCTTAGGCCACGGGGGCGAGCAGTACTTC.

V gene TRBV27 combines with J gene TRBJ2-5; 14 bases map to TRBD2. The germline CDR1 and CDR2 sequences are MNHEY and SMNVEV (reference sequence). V lost 5 bases to trimming and J lost 1 base; unmatched junction nucleotides: 0. The length of the CDR3 is 15 residues. DNA for the CDR3: TGTGCCAGCAGTGGGACTAGCGGGAGCCAAGAGACCCAGTACTTC. Translated, it gives CASSGTSGSQETQYF.

The gene calls are TRBV7-9 and TRBJ2-1, with D possibly TRBD2 on 5 matching bases. Germline lookup yields CDR1 SEHNR and CDR2 FQNEAQ (reference sequence). The germline V and J ends were trimmed by 5 bases and 0 bases, with 17 bases remaining between them. The CDR3 loop spans 17 amino acids. The CDR3 reads CASSTTLGTSSYNEQFF. Written as DNA, the CDR3 is TGTGCCAGCAGCACCACGCTAGGTACTAGCTCCTACAATGAGCAGTTCTTC. Looking up the rest from reference TRBV7-9 and TRBJ2-1 gives the full variable domain: DTGVSQNPRHKITKRGQNVTFRCDPISEHNRLYWYRQTLGQGPEFLTYFQNEAQLEKSRLLSDRFSAERPKGSFSTLEIQRTEQGDSAMYLCASSTTLGTSSYNEQFFGPGTRLTVL.

The chain uses TRBV4-1 and TRBJ2-1, with 9 bases aligning to TRBD1. Per the germline V gene, CDR1 is MGHRA and CDR2 is YSYEKL. The trim removed 1 base at V and 5 bases at J, leaving 3 bases unmatched. This CDR3 is built from 15 residues. CDR3: CASSQGDRGNNEQFF. Written as DNA, the CDR3 is TGCGCCAGCAGCCAAGGTGACAGGGGGAACAATGAGCAGTTCTTC.

The rearrangement links TRBV7-9 to TRBJ2-1, with a weak D call TRBD1 (5 bases). Looked up from germline, CDR1 is SEHNR and CDR2 is FQNEAQ (reference sequence). V was cut by 4 bases and J by 2 bases, with 18 bases left in between. This CDR3 comprises 17 residues. The chain's CDR3 is CASSSPDQGGTYNEQFF. The CDR3 nucleotides are TGTGCCAGCAGCTCTCCGGATCAGGGCGGTACCTACAATGAGCAGTTCTTC. The variable domain in full, with the rest retrieved from reference TRBV7-9 and TRBJ2-1, is DTGVSQNPRHKITKRGQNVTFRCDPISEHNRLYWYRQTLGQGPEFLTYFQNEAQLEKSRLLSDRFSAERPKGSFSTLEIQRTEQGDSAMYLCASSSPDQGGTYNEQFFGPGTRLTVL.

The chain recombines TRBV27 with TRBJ2-5; TRBD2 aligns across 12 bases. The CDR3 is 18 amino acids. Per the germline V gene, CDR1 is MNHEY and CDR2 is SMNVEV (reference sequence). The V gene end was trimmed by 7 bases and the J gene end by 2 bases; junction bases not matched to a gene: 14. CDR3 residues: CASTSRLAGGTLQETQYF. In nucleotides, the CDR3 is TGTGCCAGCACCTCTAGGCTAGCGGGAGGGACGTTACAAGAGACCCAGTACTTC.

The V gene is TRBV5-6, the J gene TRBJ2-1; D uncertain. The CDR3 has 12 amino acids. V lost 1 base, J lost 7 bases, and 6 bases lay in between. Germline V gene lookup returns CDR1 SGHDT and CDR2 YYEEEE. CDR3 amino acids: CASSLNRNEQFF. The CDR3, as DNA: TGTGCCAGCAGCTTGAATCGGAATGAGCAGTTCTTC.

This clone came up once. J is TRBJ2-7 and V is TRBV6-1; D is undetermined. Between the trimmed V and J ends, which lost 0 bases and 4 bases, there was a span of 7 bases. This CDR3 is 13 amino acids long. The V gene's germline CDR1 is MNHNS and CDR2 SASEGT. CDR3: CASSEAFEYEQYF. The DNA of the CDR3 is TGTGCCAGCAGTGAAGCCTTCGAGTACGAGCAGTACTTC.